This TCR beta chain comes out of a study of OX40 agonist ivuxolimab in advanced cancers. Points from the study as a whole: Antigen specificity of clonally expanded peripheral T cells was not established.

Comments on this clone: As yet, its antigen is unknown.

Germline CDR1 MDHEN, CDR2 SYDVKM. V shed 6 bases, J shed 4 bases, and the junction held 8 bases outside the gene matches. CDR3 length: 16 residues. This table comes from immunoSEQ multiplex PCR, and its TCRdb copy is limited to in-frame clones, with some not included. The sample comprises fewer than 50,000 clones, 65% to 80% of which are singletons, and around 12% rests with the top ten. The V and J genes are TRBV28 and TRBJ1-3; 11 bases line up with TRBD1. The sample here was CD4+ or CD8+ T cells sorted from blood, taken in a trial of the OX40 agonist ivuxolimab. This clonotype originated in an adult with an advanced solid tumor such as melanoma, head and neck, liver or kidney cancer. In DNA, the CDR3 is TGTGCCAGCAGCCCGGGACAGGGGGTATTCGGAAACACCATATATTTT. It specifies CASSPGQGVFGNTIYF.